These 22 T cell receptor beta chains were sequenced from one sample in a study of T cell changes during pregnancy in multiple sclerosis. Produced via immunoSEQ multiplex PCR; TCRdb's table is partial and in-frame only. The sample has roughly 67,000 clones, approximately 90% seen once. The sequencing here drew on peripheral blood, taken in the second trimester of pregnancy. These receptors were obtained from a female donor with multiple sclerosis, enrolled in a pregnancy study.

CDR3 region: CASSETGGGGKLFF. CDR3 DNA sequence: TGTGCCAGCAGTGAGACAGGGGGCGGAGGAAAACTGTTTTTT. This chain joins TRBV6-1 and TRBJ1-4; 10 nucleotides match TRBD1. Losses at the gene ends were 3 bases for V and 10 bases for J; bases not matched to a gene: 5. There are 14 residues in the CDR3. Germline V CDR1 and CDR2: MNHNS, SASEGT.

The chain couples TRBV30 to TRBJ1-3, with D hard to call. Germline loops: CDR1 GTSNPN, CDR2 SVGIG (reference sequence). There are 13 residues in the CDR3. Trimming stripped 1 base from V and 0 bases from J, with 4 bases between. The CDR3 protein is CAWSALSGNTIYF. CDR3 nucleotide sequence: TGTGCCTGGAGTGCTCTCTCTGGAAACACCATATATTTT.

This clone has a handful of counts. J is TRBJ1-1 and V is TRBV11-1; the D is unclear. V lost 1 base and J lost 4, with 7 bases in between. Germline V gene sequence: CDR1 SGHAT, CDR2 FQDESV (reference sequence). The CDR3 extends over 13 amino acids. Here the CDR3 reads CASSLEPVTEAFF. For the CDR3, the DNA is TGTGCCAGCAGCTTAGAACCAGTCACTGAAGCTTTCTTT.

This clone has just a few counts. The chain combines TRBV27 with TRBJ1-6; possibly TRBD1 for D (5 bases). Germline CDR1 is MNHEY and CDR2 is SMNVEV (reference sequence). V shed 7 bases and J shed 3 bases, with 10 bases lying between them. The CDR3 extends over 14 amino acids. This chain's CDR3 is CASKTGGYNSPLHF. In nucleotides, the CDR3 is TGTGCCAGCAAGACGGGGGGCTATAATTCACCCCTCCACTTT.

Concerning this clone itself: The junction shows a germline mismatch at one end, possibly a read error. Additional DNA sequences in this sample encode the identical CDR3. The gene calls are TRBV30 and TRBJ1-5, with D hard to call. The CDR3 is 17 residues long. Germline V gene lookup returns CDR1 GTSNPN and CDR2 SVGIG (reference sequence). The CDR3 DNA reads TGCGCCTGGAGTGTATCGGGAAGAGGCCTTGGGAATCAGCCCCAGCATTTT. It codes for CAWSVSGRGLGNQPQHF.

The chain couples TRBV7-9 to TRBJ2-2; TRBD2 aligns across 12 bases. Germline V gives CDR1 SEHNR, CDR2 FQNEAQ (reference sequence). The CDR3 spans 16 residues. Germline trimming cut 4 bases from V and 7 bases from J; bases unmatched to any gene: 7. The DNA of the CDR3 is TGTGCCAGCAGCTCCCGACTAGCGGGAGAAGTCGGGGAGCTGTTTTTT. Amino acid sequence: CASSSRLAGEVGELFF.

This clone is a singleton in its sample. V is TRBV4-1 and J is TRBJ1-2; no reliable D call. CDR3 size: 15 residues. Germline CDR1 is MGHRA and CDR2 is YSYEKL. V lost 0 bases and J 0 bases, leaving 8 bases between the germline ends. The DNA for the CDR3 is TGCGCCAGCAGCCAAGAGTTTCCATCTAACTATGGCTACACCTTC. It yields the protein CASSQEFPSNYGYTF.

This sequence joins TRBV7-3 and TRBJ1-1; 7 positions agree with TRBD1. The V and J ends lost 5 bases and 3 bases, in that order; junction bases with no gene match: 3. This CDR3 has 13 amino acids. Germline CDR1 and CDR2: SGHTA and FQGTGA. CDR3 residues: CASSAGTDTEAFF. Written as DNA, the CDR3 is TGTGCCAGCAGCGCCGGGACAGACACTGAAGCTTTCTTT.

The V gene is TRBV6-6, the J gene TRBJ1-2, with a possible D match to TRBD1 (5 bases). The V end lost 7 bases, the J end lost 8 bases, and 17 bases lay between the germline ends. Germline CDR1 reads MNHNY; CDR2 reads SVGAGI (reference sequence). CDR3 size: 13 residues. The CDR3: CASTPILSGGYTF. The CDR3 nucleotides read TGTGCCAGCACCCCTATTCTTTCAGGGGGCTACACCTTC.

The chain joins TRBV5-4 to TRBJ2-1, with TRBD2 as a possible D gene (5 bases). The CDR3 contains 15 residues. The germline V gene encodes CDR1 SGHNT and CDR2 YYREEE (reference sequence). V lost 0 bases to trimming and J lost 4 bases, with 11 bases between them. Here the CDR3 DNA reads TGTGCCAGCAGCTTGGCCTCTAGCCTATACAATGAGCAGTTCTTC. Amino acid sequence: CASSLASSLYNEQFF.

The genes are TRBV7-9 and TRBJ1-6; TRBD1 might be the D (6 bases). The CDR3 is 15 amino acids. Trimming cost V 4 bases and J 4 bases, with 11 bases left between them. Germline lookup yields CDR1 SEHNR and CDR2 FQNEAQ (reference sequence). The CDR3 here is CASSSSDRYNSPLHF. The DNA of the CDR3 is TGTGCCAGCAGCTCATCTGACAGGTATAATTCACCCCTCCACTTT.

This clone occurred once. V and J are TRBV10-3 and TRBJ1-1; tentative D call: TRBD1 (6 bases). Trimming pared 4 bases from V and 3 bases from J, leaving 9 bases between. CDR3 length: 13 amino acids. Germline V gene sequence: CDR1 ENHRY, CDR2 SYGVKD. The CDR3 DNA reads as TGTGCCATCAGTGTAGAGGGGGACACTGAAGCTTTCTTT. Translation: CAISVEGDTEAFF.

The chain links TRBV23-1 to TRBJ1-5, with no clear D. TRBV23-1 is identified as an open reading frame with a role that is uncertain. CDR3 length: 14 residues. V was shortened by 6 bases and J by 4 bases, with 13 bases between the two germline ends. DNA of the CDR3: TGCGCCAGCAGAGATACTACAAGGAATCAGCCCCAGCATTTT. Translating gives CASRDTTRNQPQHF.

The chain carries TRBV10-3 and TRBJ1-2; weak D call: TRBD1 (6 bases). V lost 2 bases and J 6 bases, leaving 13 bases between the germline ends. The CDR3 has 14 residues. The germline V gene encodes CDR1 ENHRY and CDR2 SYGVKD. As DNA, the CDR3 is TGTGCCATCAGTGAGCTTAACAGGGCGGATGGCTACACCTTC. Translation: CAISELNRADGYTF.

The chain couples TRBV19 to TRBJ2-3; 7 bases are shared with TRBD2. J was trimmed by 5 bases and V by 5 bases; bases with no gene match: 13. The V gene's germline CDR1 is LNHDA and CDR2 SQIVND (reference sequence). The CDR3 contains 16 residues. The CDR3 spells CASSRPTSAVGDTQYF. CDR3 DNA: TGTGCCAGTAGTCGCCCCACTAGCGCGGTTGGAGATACGCAGTATTTT.

The V gene is TRBV7-9, the J gene TRBJ1-5; 9 nucleotides agree with TRBD1. Trimming removed 1 base from V and 7 bases from J; junction bases left unmatched: 5. This CDR3 comprises 15 residues. CDR1 is SEHNR and CDR2 is FQNEAQ in the germline V gene (reference sequence). In nucleotides, the CDR3 is TGTGCCAGCAGCTTAGGGACAGGGGAGAGACAGCCCCAGCATTTT. Encoded protein: CASSLGTGERQPQHF. Together with reference TRBV7-9 and TRBJ1-5, the CDR3 gives the full variable domain: DTGVSQNPRHKITKRGQNVTFRCDPISEHNRLYWYRQTLGQGPEFLTYFQNEAQLEKSRLLSDRFSAERPKGSFSTLEIQRTEQGDSAMYLCASSLGTGERQPQHFGDGTRLSIL.

This clone appeared a single time. The rearrangement uses TRBV19 and TRBJ2-2; 7 bases are shared with TRBD2. Looked up from germline, CDR1 is LNHDA and CDR2 is SQIVND (reference sequence). V lost 5 bases to trimming and J lost 9 bases; unmatched junction nucleotides: 9. The CDR3 consists of 14 residues. The CDR3 sequence: CASSVLSGPRELFF. CDR3 DNA sequence: TGTGCCAGTAGTGTCCTTAGCGGGCCTCGGGAGCTGTTTTTT. Variable domain in full (rest from reference TRBV19 and TRBJ2-2): DGGITQSPKYLFRKEGQNVTLSCEQNLNHDAMYWYRQDPGQGLRLIYYSQIVNDFQKGDIAEGYSVSREKKESFPLTVTSAQKNPTAFYLCASSVLSGPRELFFGEGSRLTVL.

CDR3 bases: TGTGCCAGCAGCCCGATAAGGACGGACATGAACACTGAAGCTTTCTTT. This codes for CASSPIRTDMNTEAFF. V is TRBV7-9 and J is TRBJ1-1; a weak D match, TRBD1 (5 bases). The V gene lost 5 bases and the J gene lost 0 bases, with 16 bases spanning the gap. The CDR3 runs to 16 residues. In germline, CDR1 is SEHNR, CDR2 FQNEAQ (reference sequence).

This clone was counted a few times. The gene calls are TRBV18 and TRBJ1-2, with TRBD1 matching over 7 bases. Trimming cost V 4 bases and J 3 bases; bases outside gene matches: 2. The germline CDR1 and CDR2 sequences are KGHSH and LQKENI. The CDR3 totals 13 residues. Written as DNA, the CDR3 is TGTGCCAGCTCACTTGACAGGGACTATGGCTACACCTTC. Translating gives CASSLDRDYGYTF. The variable domain in full, with the rest retrieved from reference TRBV18 and TRBJ1-2, is NAGVMQNPRHLVRRRGQEARLRCSPMKGHSHVYWYRQLPEEGLKFMVYLQKENIIDESGMPKERFSAEFPKEGPSILRIQQVVRGDSAAYFCASSLDRDYGYTFGSGTRLTVV.

This chain joins TRBV6-1 and TRBJ2-7; 7 nucleotides match TRBD1. CDR1 is MNHNS, CDR2 SASEGT, per germline. V shed 3 bases, J shed 3 bases, and the junction held 2 bases outside the gene matches. The CDR3 has 13 amino acids. This chain's CDR3 is CASSENRGYEQYF. The CDR3 DNA sequence: TGTGCCAGCAGTGAGAACAGGGGCTACGAGCAGTACTTC.

V gene TRBV6-1 combines with J gene TRBJ2-1; 9 bases align to TRBD1. This CDR3 has 14 residues. Germline loops: CDR1 MNHNS, CDR2 SASEGT. V dropped 5 bases and J dropped 11; count of bases not matched to a gene: 10. CDR3 coding DNA: TGTGCCAGCAGTTGGGACAGGGCAGGGGTGAAGCAGTTCTTC. It translates to CASSWDRAGVKQFF.

This clone was counted a single time. V usage is TRBV28 and J usage is TRBJ1-2; 9 nucleotides align to TRBD1. Germline-derived CDR1 and CDR2 are MDHEN and SYDVKM. V was clipped by 3 bases and J by 6 bases; unmatched bases: 8. The CDR3 is 15 residues long. CDR3 sequence reads: CASSLYRGRSDGYTF. The CDR3 DNA follows: TGTGCCAGCAGTTTGTACAGGGGGCGATCGGATGGCTACACCTTC.